The sequence of this T cell receptor (beta chain) was determined in a study of T cell responses to AZD1222 COVID-19 vaccine. Notes on the study in general: A mostly white British donor set with more females was recruited, and clonal diversity was possibly underestimated. Reportedly, nearly half of unique spike TCRs recognized epitopes outside B.1.351/B.1.1.7 mutations.

This CDR3 has 16 residues. V shed 0 bases and J shed 3 bases, with 12 bases lying between them. Germline CDR1 reads LNHDA; CDR2 reads SQIVND (reference sequence). The data were produced by immunoSEQ multiplex PCR, yet TCRdb's version contains in-frame clones alone and is incomplete. The sample lists tens of thousands of clones, around nine tenths occurring once. Only a few counts were recorded for this clone. As yet, its antigen is unknown. This chain uses TRBV19 with TRBJ1-5; D gene uncertain. The sequence was obtained from an adult in good health. Specimen: peripheral blood, collected on day 0 of AZD1222 vaccination. CDR3 DNA: TGTGCCAGTAGTATAGATCGGTGGAGACCCAATCAGCCCCAGCATTTT. Encoded protein: CASSIDRWRPNQPQHF.